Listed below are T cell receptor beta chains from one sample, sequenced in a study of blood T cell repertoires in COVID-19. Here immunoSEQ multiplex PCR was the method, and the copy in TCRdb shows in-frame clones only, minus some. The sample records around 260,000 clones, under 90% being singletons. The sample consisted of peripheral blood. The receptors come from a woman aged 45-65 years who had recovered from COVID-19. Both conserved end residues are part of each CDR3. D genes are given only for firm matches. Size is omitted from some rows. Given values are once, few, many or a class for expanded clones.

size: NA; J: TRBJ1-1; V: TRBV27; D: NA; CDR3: CASSADSTNTEAFF
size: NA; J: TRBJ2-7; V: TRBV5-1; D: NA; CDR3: CASSLGAGIYEQYF
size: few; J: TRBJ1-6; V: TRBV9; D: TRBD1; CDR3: CASSVGQGANNSPLHF
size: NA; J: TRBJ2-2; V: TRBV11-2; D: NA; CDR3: CASSLGANTGELFF
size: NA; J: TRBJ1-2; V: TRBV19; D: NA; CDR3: CASSTAGFIQVYGYTF
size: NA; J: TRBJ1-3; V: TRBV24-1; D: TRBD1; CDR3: CATSDVNGTGASSGNTIYF
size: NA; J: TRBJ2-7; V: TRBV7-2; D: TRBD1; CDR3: CASSTRDRASEQYF
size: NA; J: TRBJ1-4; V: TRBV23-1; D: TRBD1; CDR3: CASRGQAREKLFF
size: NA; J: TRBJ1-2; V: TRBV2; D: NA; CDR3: CASSESRRDHGYTF
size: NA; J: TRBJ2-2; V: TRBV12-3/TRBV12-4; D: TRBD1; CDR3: CASRQGVGELFF
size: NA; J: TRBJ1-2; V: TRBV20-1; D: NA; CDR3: CSAAVTHGYTF
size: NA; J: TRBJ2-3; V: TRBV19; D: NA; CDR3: CASSSQGRFPTDTQYF
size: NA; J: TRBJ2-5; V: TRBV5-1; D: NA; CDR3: CASSLEARQETQYF
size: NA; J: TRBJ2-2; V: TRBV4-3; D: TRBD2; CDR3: CASSQDRWLAANTGELFF
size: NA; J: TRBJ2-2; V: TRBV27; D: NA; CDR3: CASSRQAGELFF
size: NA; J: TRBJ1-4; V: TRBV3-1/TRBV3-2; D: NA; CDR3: CASSQRLDGGGWEKLFF
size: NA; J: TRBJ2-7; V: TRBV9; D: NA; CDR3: CASGPTSSYEQYF
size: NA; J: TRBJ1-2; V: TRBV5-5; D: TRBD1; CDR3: CASTRQGGETNYGYTF
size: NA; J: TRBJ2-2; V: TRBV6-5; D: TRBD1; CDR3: CASNPKTGAGELFF
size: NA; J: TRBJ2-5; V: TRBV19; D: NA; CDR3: CASSIDYQETQYF
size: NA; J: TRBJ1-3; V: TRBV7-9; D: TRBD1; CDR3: CASSFRQGTGGNTIYF
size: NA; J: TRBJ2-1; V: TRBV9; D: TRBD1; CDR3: CASSVGRDSPYNEQFF
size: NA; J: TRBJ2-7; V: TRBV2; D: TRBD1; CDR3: CASSERGQAYEQYF
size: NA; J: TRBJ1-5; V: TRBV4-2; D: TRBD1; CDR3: CASSQEQGTHGNQPQHF
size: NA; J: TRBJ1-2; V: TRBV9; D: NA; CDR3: CASSARPRSNYGYTF
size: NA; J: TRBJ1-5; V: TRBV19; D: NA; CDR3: CASSTNTAGQPQHF
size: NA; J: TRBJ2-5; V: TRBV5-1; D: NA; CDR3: CASSRRYGNQETQYF
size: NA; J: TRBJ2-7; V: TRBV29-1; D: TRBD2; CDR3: CSVSGTSGSYEQYF